The clone carrying this T cell receptor beta chain was found a few times. Its matching antigen is unknown. The isolated RNA, all of it, was reverse transcribed, so expressed TCRB transcripts were what got sequenced. TCRdb keeps only in-frame clones here, not all; method: immunoSEQ multiplex PCR. Of roughly 350,000 clones in the sample, around 10% were seen once. This specimen belongs to a study of beta chain features in type 1 diabetes. Whole-study findings and limits: For patients, the naive, central memory and Treg TCRB repertoires appeared more alike than for healthy donors.

The CDR3 length is 11 residues. The V gene lost 3 bases and the J gene lost 7 bases, with 6 bases spanning the gap. Germline V gene data show CDR1 as GTSNPN and CDR2 as SVGIG (reference sequence). Sequencing was done on a sample of naive CD4+ T cells from blood. The TCR originated in a woman aged 25 to 39 in good health. The chain has TRBV30 and TRBJ2-2; D perhaps matches TRBD2 (6 bases). CDR3 loop: CAWRGGGELFF. The CDR3 region has the DNA TGTGCCTGGAGGGGGGGCGGGGAGCTGTTTTTT.